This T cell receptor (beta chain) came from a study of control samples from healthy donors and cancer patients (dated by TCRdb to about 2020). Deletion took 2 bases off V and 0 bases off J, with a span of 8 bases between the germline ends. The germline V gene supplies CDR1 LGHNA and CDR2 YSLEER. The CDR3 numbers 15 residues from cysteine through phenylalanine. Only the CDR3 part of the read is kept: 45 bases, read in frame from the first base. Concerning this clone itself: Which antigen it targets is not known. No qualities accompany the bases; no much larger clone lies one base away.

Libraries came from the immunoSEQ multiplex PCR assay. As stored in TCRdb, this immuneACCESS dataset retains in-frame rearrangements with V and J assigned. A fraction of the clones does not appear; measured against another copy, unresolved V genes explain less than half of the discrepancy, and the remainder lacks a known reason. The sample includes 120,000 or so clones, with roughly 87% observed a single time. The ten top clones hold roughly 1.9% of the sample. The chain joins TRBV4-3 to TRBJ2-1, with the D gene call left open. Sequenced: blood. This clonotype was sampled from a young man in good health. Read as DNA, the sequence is TGCGCCAGCAGCCAAACATGGGGCTCCTACAATGAGCAGTTCTTC. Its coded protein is CASSQTWGSYNEQFF.